Each of the 27 T cell receptor beta chains below was sequenced from the same sample in a study of T-cell reconstitution after alpha-beta-depleted transplantation in children. The TCRbeta library was prepared with unique molecular identifiers. One entry per CDR3 protein results from TCRdb running MiXCR on the PCR reads. The sample yields approximately 420,000 distinct CDR3 sequences, roughly a tenth seen once. Sequenced material: PBMCs from the stem cell graft donor, taken from the stem cell graft. These receptors were taken from a human donor who donated a stem cell graft to a child with acute myeloid leukemia.

At least ten counts were recorded for this clonotype. J is TRBJ2-1 and V is TRBV6-2 or TRBV6-3; 7 nucleotides align to TRBD2. With 2 bases clipped from V and 8 bases from J, the junction kept 3 bases outside the gene matches. Germline loops: CDR1 MNHEY, CDR2 SVGEGT. CDR3 size: 13 residues. The CDR3 nucleotides read TGTGCCAGCAGTTACCGTAGCGGGCATGAGCAGTTCTTC. Its protein product is CASSYRSGHEQFF.

The chain uses TRBV4-1 and TRBJ2-5, with a weak D call TRBD2 (6 bases). CDR1 and CDR2 from the germline V gene are MGHRA and YSYEKL. This CDR3 spans 15 amino acids. V gave up 2 bases and J gave up 2 bases, with 12 bases separating them. CDR3 nucleotide sequence: TGCGCCAGCAGCCAACCCGGGACTTCACAAGAGACCCAGTACTTC. This codes for CASSQPGTSQETQYF.

This clonotype has a handful of counts. The V gene is TRBV29-1, the J gene TRBJ1-4; maybe TRBD1 (5 bases). Trimming took off 4 bases at V and 2 bases at J, with 11 bases between the two ends. This CDR3 has 14 residues. The V gene's germline CDR1 is SQVTM and CDR2 ANQGSEA. In nucleotides, the CDR3 is TGCAGCGTTGTCGAAGGGGCTACTAATGAAAAACTGTTTTTT. Translation: CSVVEGATNEKLFF.

The sample holds many counts of this clonotype. V gene TRBV5-1 combines with J gene TRBJ2-7, with D possibly TRBD1 on 5 matching bases. The CDR3 spans 14 residues. Germline V gives CDR1 SGHRS, CDR2 YFSETQ. Trimming left V 0 bases short and J 3 bases short, with 10 bases between. The CDR3 DNA reads TGCGCCAGCAGCTTGGCCGGGCAGGGCTACGAGCAGTACTTC. It specifies CASSLAGQGYEQYF.

This clonotype has ten or more counts. CDR3 bases: TGCAGCGTCGGGGACTCTGGGGCCAACGTCCTGACTTTC. It specifies CSVGDSGANVLTF. V usage is TRBV29-1 and J usage is TRBJ2-6, with D perhaps matching TRBD2 (5 bases). Trimming left V 6 bases short and J 0 bases short, with 6 bases between. CDR1 and CDR2 from the germline V gene are SQVTM and ANQGSEA. The CDR3 runs 13 residues.

This chain uses TRBV5-1 with TRBJ2-5; the D gene is possibly TRBD1 (7 bases). CDR1 is SGHRS and CDR2 is YFSETQ in the germline V gene. The CDR3 loop spans 14 amino acids. Deletions cut 7 bases from V and 2 bases from J, with 15 bases between. The CDR3 loop reads CASGLQGTQETQYF. The DNA for the CDR3 is TGCGCCAGCGGACTACAGGGGACACAAGAGACCCAGTACTTC. Supplemented by reference TRBV5-1 and TRBJ2-5, the full variable domain reads KAGVTQTPRYLIKTRGQQVTLSCSPISGHRSVSWYQQTPGQGLQFLFEYFSETQRNKGNFPGRFSGRQFSNSRSEMNVSTLELGDSALYLCASGLQGTQETQYFGPGTRLLVL.

There are many counts of this clonotype. This rearrangement joins TRBV29-1 to TRBJ1-2; 9 bases line up with TRBD1. The CDR3 runs 13 residues. Trimming took 7 bases from V and 7 from J; bases not matched to a gene: 10. Per germline, CDR1 SQVTM and CDR2 ANQGSEA. The CDR3 DNA reads TGCAGCGACCAACTGGACAGGGGAGGTGGCTACACCTTC. Its protein is CSDQLDRGGGYTF.

This clonotype has more than one count but fewer than ten. The V gene is TRBV7-9, the J gene TRBJ1-1; 9 bases align to TRBD1. CDR3 size: 14 residues. J gave up 6 bases and V 5 bases, and 7 bases lay outside the gene matches. CDR1 and CDR2 from the germline V gene are SEHNR and FQNEAQ (reference sequence). The CDR3 here is CASSPTGGRSEAFF. The CDR3 DNA reads TGTGCCAGCAGCCCCACAGGGGGCCGGTCTGAAGCTTTCTTT. The whole variable domain, remainder taken from reference TRBV7-9 and TRBJ1-1, is DTGVSQNPRHKITKRGQNVTFRCDPISEHNRLYWYRQTLGQGPEFLTYFQNEAQLEKSRLLSDRFSAERPKGSFSTLEIQRTEQGDSAMYLCASSPTGGRSEAFFGQGTRLTVV.

V usage is TRBV12-3 or TRBV12-4 and J usage is TRBJ2-5, with D perhaps TRBD2 (7 bases). The CDR3 sequence is 14 residues long. V lost 6 bases and J 5 bases, leaving 16 bases between the germline ends. CDR3 coding DNA: TGTGCCAGCAGGGGAGGGGGTGGGGGGGAGACCCAGTACTTC. Translating gives CASRGGGGGETQYF.

J is TRBJ2-2 and V is TRBV7-3; D is possibly TRBD1 (6 bases). Trimming left V 1 base short and J 4 bases short, with 16 bases between. This CDR3 spans 17 amino acids. Germline V gives CDR1 SGHTA, CDR2 FQGTGA. This chain's CDR3 is CASSLNPTGLGTGELFF. The CDR3 coding sequence is TGTGCCAGCAGCTTAAACCCTACAGGGCTTGGCACCGGGGAGCTGTTTTTT.

This rearrangement joins TRBV11-2 to TRBJ2-2, with D possibly called TRBD1 or TRBD2 (5 bases each). Germline V gene data show CDR1 as SGHAT and CDR2 as FQNNGV. Trimming took off 0 bases at V and 6 bases at J, with 8 bases between the two ends. This CDR3 contains 14 residues. The CDR3 region has the DNA TGTGCCAGCAGCTTAGATCTGGGGGCCGGGGAGCTGTTTTTT. This gives the protein CASSLDLGAGELFF.

The chain couples TRBV6-5 to TRBJ2-2; D is unresolved. Per the germline V gene, CDR1 is MNHEY and CDR2 is SVGAGI. The CDR3 sequence is 15 residues long. V gave up 0 bases and J gave up 1 base, with 6 bases separating them. Here the CDR3 DNA reads TGTGCCAGCAGTTACTCGACCCTGAACACCGGGGAGCTGTTTTTT. Translation: CASSYSTLNTGELFF.

The table lists this clonotype with many counts. The CDR3 DNA reads as TGCAGTGCTAGAGATGAACCGGGGAGAGGGTTCTATAATTCACCCCTCCACTTT. It translates to CSARDEPGRGFYNSPLHF. The J gene is TRBJ1-6, the V gene TRBV20-1; D gene unclear. Between the trimmed V and J ends, which lost 0 bases and 3 bases, there was a span of 18 bases. CDR3 length equals 18 residues. CDR1 is DFQATT and CDR2 is SNEGSKA in the germline V gene (reference sequence).

This clonotype appeared a few times. V and J are TRBV29-1 and TRBJ1-5, with D possibly matching TRBD1 (5 bases). There are 13 residues in the CDR3. The V end lost 4 bases, the J end lost 4 bases, and 11 bases lay between the germline ends. Germline CDR1 reads SQVTM; CDR2 reads ANQGSEA. The CDR3 nucleotides read TGCAGCGTTGTCTCAGGGATAAATCAGCCCCAGCATTTT. Amino acids: CSVVSGINQPQHF.

This clonotype was picked up a small number of times. This rearrangement joins TRBV14 to TRBJ1-2; D unclear. This CDR3 has 15 amino acids. Germline V gene sequence: CDR1 SGHDN, CDR2 FVKESK. The V end was cut by 0 bases, the J end by 8 bases, with 16 bases between. In nucleotides, the CDR3 is TGTGCCAGCAGCCAAGATATGGGCAGTGTGGGCGGCTACACCTTC. It is translated as CASSQDMGSVGGYTF.

This clonotype has at least ten counts. The chain has TRBV5-1 and TRBJ1-2, with unresolved D. This CDR3 contains 13 residues. Germline V gene data show CDR1 as SGHRS and CDR2 as YFSETQ. V was clipped by 0 bases and J by 4 bases, with 7 bases between them. The CDR3: CASSLGEGYGYTF. Here the CDR3 DNA reads TGCGCCAGCAGCTTGGGGGAAGGCTATGGCTACACCTTC.

This clonotype occurred a few times. The chain combines TRBV5-1 with TRBJ1-5, with TRBD1 as a possible D gene (5 bases). V lost 2 bases and J lost 2, with 11 bases in between. This CDR3 has 15 amino acids. In germline, CDR1 is SGHRS, CDR2 YFSETQ. CDR3 coding DNA: TGCGCCAGCAGCTTTGATGGGGCAGGCAATCAGCCCCAGCATTTT. This codes for CASSFDGAGNQPQHF.

The CDR3 reads CASSRHSGGAKQFF. CDR3 in DNA: TGTGCCAGCAGCCGTCATAGCGGGGGGGCAAAGCAGTTCTTC. V and J are TRBV12-3 or TRBV12-4 and TRBJ2-1; 11 positions match TRBD2. This CDR3 contains 14 residues. With V trimmed by 6 bases and J by 11 bases, 9 bases remained unmatched.

The V gene is TRBV3-1, the J gene TRBJ1-6; 7 bases agree with TRBD1. Germline trimming cut 1 base from V and 10 bases from J; bases unmatched to any gene: 13. This CDR3 region has 17 residues. The V gene's germline CDR1 is LGHDT and CDR2 YNNKEL (reference sequence). CDR3 sequence reads: CASSQGSDRVAASPLHF. For the CDR3, the DNA is TGTGCCAGCAGCCAAGGCTCCGACAGGGTAGCGGCATCACCCCTCCACTTT.

This clonotype was counted a few times. This sequence joins TRBV20-1 and TRBJ2-7, with TRBD2 matching over 9 bases. The CDR3 runs 16 residues. V gave up 1 base and J gave up 2 bases; unmatched junction bases: 9. CDR1 and CDR2 from the germline V gene are DFQATT and SNEGSKA (reference sequence). CDR3 protein: CSARVNSGSWTYEQYF. The CDR3 region has the DNA TGCAGTGCTAGAGTAAATAGCGGGAGTTGGACCTACGAGCAGTACTTC.

Only a few counts were recorded for this clonotype. The chain employs TRBV11-2 and TRBJ2-5; 13 nucleotides align to TRBD2. The CDR3 consists of 15 residues. With V trimmed by 0 bases and J by 5 bases, 0 bases remained unmatched. From germline, CDR1 is SGHAT and CDR2 FQNNGV. The CDR3 loop reads CASSLEGLAGETQYF. For the CDR3, the DNA is TGTGCCAGCAGCTTAGAGGGACTAGCGGGGGAGACCCAGTACTTC.

The chain joins TRBV5-1 to TRBJ2-2, with 7 nucleotides matching TRBD1. Trimming at V came to 4 bases and at J to 3 bases, leaving 6 bases not matched to a gene. This CDR3 spans 15 amino acids. Germline assignment: CDR1 SGHRS and CDR2 YFSETQ. The CDR3 DNA follows: TGCGCCAGCAGCATTACAGGGGCCTACACCGGGGAGCTGTTTTTT. This encodes CASSITGAYTGELFF.

This clonotype was counted a few times. The chain links TRBV19 to TRBJ2-5, with TRBD1 identical over 7 bases. The CDR3 consists of 15 residues. The J segment lost 2 bases and the V segment lost 3 bases, leaving 6 bases of the junction unmatched. The germline CDR1 and CDR2 sequences are LNHDA and SQIVND (reference sequence). This CDR3 reads CASSIPGRGQETQYF. The DNA of the CDR3 is TGTGCCAGTAGTATCCCAGGCAGGGGGCAAGAGACCCAGTACTTC.

The gene calls are TRBV24-1 and TRBJ1-2; D is perhaps TRBD1 (5 bases). The CDR3 covers 11 residues. CDR1 and CDR2 (germline): KGHDR, SFDVKD. The V end was cut by 2 bases, the J end by 8 bases, with 5 bases between. CDR3 in amino acids: CATSDYRGYTF. CDR3 DNA: TGTGCCACCAGTGATTACAGGGGCTACACCTTC.

The CDR3 DNA follows: TGTGCCATCAGTCCCGGGACAGGGTTGTCTGAAGCTTTCTTT. Its translation is CAISPGTGLSEAFF. V usage is TRBV10-3 and J usage is TRBJ1-1; 9 nucleotides match TRBD1. V lost 5 bases and J lost 6; bases outside the gene matches: 7. CDR3 length equals 14 residues. Germline-derived CDR1 and CDR2 are ENHRY and SYGVKD.

The chain couples TRBV24-1 to TRBJ2-2; 8 bases are shared with TRBD1. This CDR3 contains 14 residues. V trimming: 5 bases; J trimming: 6 bases; junction bases outside the gene matches: 4. Germline V gene data show CDR1 as KGHDR and CDR2 as SFDVKD. CDR3 sequence (DNA): TGTGCCACCAGTGGACAGGGGAAGGCCGGGGAGCTGTTTTTT. It codes for CATSGQGKAGELFF.

The rearrangement joins TRBV10-3 to TRBJ2-7; 10 bases align to TRBD1. The V and J ends lost 2 bases and 0 bases, in that order; junction bases with no gene match: 1. In germline, CDR1 is ENHRY, CDR2 SYGVKD. This CDR3 has 15 amino acids. The CDR3 region is CAISEGTGASYEQYV. The CDR3 bases are TGTGCCATCAGTGAGGGGACAGGGGCCTCCTACGAGCAGTACGTC.